This T cell receptor (beta chain) originates from a study of T cell changes during pregnancy in multiple sclerosis. This CDR3 contains 14 residues. Germline CDR1 reads ENHRY; CDR2 reads SYGVKD. V lost 10 bases and J lost 3; bases outside the gene matches: 5. Profiled with immunoSEQ multiplex PCR; TCRdb holds only in-frame clones, not every one. This table holds 25,000 to 30,000 clones, 70% to 90% found once. The receptor's source is a female donor with multiple sclerosis, enrolled in a pregnancy study. The V call is TRBV10-3, the J call TRBJ1-3; 11 bases fit TRBD1. Sequencing was performed on CD8+ T cells from peripheral blood mononuclear cells, taken after pregnancy. Here the CDR3 reads CATEDRGLGNTIYF. In DNA form, the CDR3 reads TGTGCCACCGAGGACAGGGGGCTTGGAAACACCATATATTTT.